The 7 T cell receptor beta chains listed next were all sequenced from one sample in a study of blood T cells in healthy people across ages. The authors ran a second PCR of roughly 6 to 12 cycles using a sample-barcoded 5' primer and a J-beta primer mix. Using its own MiXCR run on the 5' RACE reads, TCRdb lists one record per CDR3 protein. The repertoire holds 700,000 to 950,000 distinct CDR3 sequences, 55% to 70% seen once, with 20% to 25% in the top ten. Sequences were obtained from blood. Receptors originate from a man aged 30-40 years in good health.

This clonotype was seen a handful of times. The chain joins TRBV29-1 to TRBJ1-1, with TRBD1 matching 8 bases. The germline gives CDR1 SQVTM, CDR2 ANQGSEA. With V trimmed by 6 bases and J by 4 bases, 7 bases remained unmatched. The CDR3 runs 13 residues. Here the CDR3 DNA reads TGCAGCGTAAGCAGGGGGCGAGGCACTGAAGCTTTCTTT. This codes for CSVSRGRGTEAFF.

This clonotype appeared a few times. The genes are TRBV6-1 and TRBJ2-3, with a weak D call TRBD1 (6 bases). The V end was cut by 1 base, the J end by 0 bases, with 8 bases between. Germline CDR1 is MNHNS and CDR2 is SASEGT. CDR3 size: 15 residues. CDR3: CASSEGTVSTDTQYF. As DNA, the CDR3 is TGTGCCAGCAGTGAAGGGACAGTAAGCACAGATACGCAGTATTTT.

This clonotype was detected a few times. The chain employs TRBV6-2 or TRBV6-3 and TRBJ2-7; D unclear. Germline V lookup: CDR1 MNHEY, CDR2 SVGEGT. Between the trimmed V and J ends, which lost 8 bases and 3 bases, there was a span of 11 bases. This CDR3 has 12 amino acids. DNA for the CDR3: TGTGCCAGCTGTAATGGACGCTACGAGCAGTACTTC. Translating it yields CASCNGRYEQYF.

J is TRBJ1-2 and V is TRBV6-5; tentatively, D is TRBD1 (5 bases). From germline, CDR1 is MNHEY and CDR2 SVGAGI. The CDR3 is 13 amino acids. V was shortened by 6 bases and J by 4 bases, with 12 bases between the two germline ends. CDR3 protein: CASSQRQGYGYTF. The CDR3 DNA sequence: TGTGCCAGCAGCCAAAGGCAGGGCTATGGCTACACCTTC.

V gene TRBV4-2 combines with J gene TRBJ2-7, with D possibly being TRBD1 (6 bases). This CDR3 has 14 amino acids. V lost 2 bases to trimming and J lost 2 bases, with 10 bases between them. In germline, CDR1 is LGHNA, CDR2 YNFKEQ. The CDR3 bases are TGTGCCAGCAGCCAACAGGGGCCTGCCTACGAGCAGTACTTC. This codes for CASSQQGPAYEQYF.

This clonotype was counted only a few times. The rearrangement joins TRBV7-2 to TRBJ2-5, with D hard to call. V was shortened by 6 bases and J by 4 bases, with 9 bases between the two germline ends. The germline V gene has CDR1 SGHTA and CDR2 FQGNSA. The CDR3 has 12 amino acids. CDR3 region: CASRNRRETQYF. The CDR3 DNA reads TGTGCCAGCAGGAATAGGAGAGAGACCCAGTACTTC.

The V call is TRBV6-5, the J call TRBJ1-1; 8 positions match TRBD1. CDR3 length equals 14 residues. Germline V CDR1 and CDR2: MNHEY, SVGAGI. After removal of 4 bases from V and 3 bases from J, the junction contained 4 bases not matched to a gene. This CDR3 reads CASSLTGADTEAFF. In DNA, the CDR3 is TGTGCCAGCAGTTTGACAGGGGCGGACACTGAAGCTTTCTTT.